Listed here is a single T cell receptor (beta chain). The sample originates from a study of blood T cell repertoires in COVID-19. Looking at the study overall: There were acute and convalescent COVID-19 samples, and they came from the United States, Italy and Spain. PBMCs, B-cell-depleted T cells, or T cells provided the cDNA or gDNA that made up the material.

In the source study's methods: Nucleated cell counts were estimated from reference gene primer amplification. Using immunoSEQ multiplex PCR, the repertoire was profiled, and TCRdb retains in-frame clones only, with some absent. Clone size and V and J calls were adopted from that table, with D and trimming inferred from the DNA. The table includes approximately 360,000 clones, 85% to 90% detected once. The CDR3 covers 14 residues. The V and J ends lost 7 bases and 2 bases respectively, with 15 bases between them. From germline, CDR1 is MNHEY and CDR2 SVGAGI. J is TRBJ2-7 and V is TRBV6-5; possible D gene TRBD1, 6 bases. This clonotype was sampled from a man aged 18 to 30 with active or convalescent COVID-19. The specimen sequenced was peripheral blood. CDR3 DNA: TGTGCCAGCACCCCTCCGGACAGACCCTACGAGCAGTACTTC. It encodes CASTPPDRPYEQYF.